These T cell receptor beta chains were read from a single sample in a study of shared clonotypes between healthy human individuals. Sequencing used immunoSEQ multiplex PCR; TCRdb keeps in-frame clones, though not all of them. The sample holds millions of clones, over 90% seen once. Sequenced sample: naive CD4+ T cells from PBMCs. These receptors came from a man younger than 35 in good health. Some clones in this sample may be carry-over from other donors' samples. The CDR3 runs from the conserved cysteine through the conserved F or W. Fields, in order: J gene, V gene, CDR3 protein.

>TRBJ1-2|TRBV28
CASSMENYGYTF
>TRBJ1-1|TRBV10-3
CAISDKGGTEAFF
>TRBJ2-7|TRBV25-1
CASSSASGSSYEQYF
>TRBJ2-2|TRBV5-1
CASSAATSRTGELFF
>TRBJ2-1|TRBV7-9
CASSLVTSGSYNEQFF
>TRBJ1-1|TRBV7-2
CASSFLDRGTEAFF
>TRBJ2-7|TRBV9
CASSVDNGQSYEQYF
>TRBJ1-5|TRBV27
CASRVLGQGGSQPQHF
>TRBJ2-7|TRBV15
CATSRVSQYEQYF
>TRBJ2-2|TRBV4-1
CASSQRGLAGGPTLAGELFF
>TRBJ1-4|TRBV5-6
CASSSLDRDVTNEKLFF
>TRBJ2-1|TRBV2
CASRIRTGDYNEQFF
>TRBJ2-7|TRBV15
CATSRHQSYEQYF
>TRBJ1-5|TRBV9
CASSGGQSGPQHF
>TRBJ2-3|TRBV11-3
CASSKGPSTDTQYF
>TRBJ1-1|TRBV29-1
CSVEVTLNTEAFF
>TRBJ2-2|TRBV5-1
CASSSDRGGTGELFF
>TRBJ1-4|TRBV4-2
CASSQVKQATTNEKLFF
>TRBJ1-5|TRBV7-2
CASSHGSDSNQPQHF
>TRBJ2-2|TRBV7-3
CASSLVSGVTGELFF
>TRBJ2-3|TRBV2
CASSELPTDTQYF
>TRBJ1-5|TRBV5-1
CASSFIGNQPQHF
>TRBJ2-5|TRBV9
CASSNSAGGGSRVTQYF
>TRBJ2-3|TRBV29-1
CSVLSGTDTQYF
>TRBJ1-5|TRBV4-2
CASSPRRGGGNQPQHF
>TRBJ2-5|TRBV28
CASSLIEKQETQYF
>TRBJ2-3|TRBV20-1
CSARRTDTQYF